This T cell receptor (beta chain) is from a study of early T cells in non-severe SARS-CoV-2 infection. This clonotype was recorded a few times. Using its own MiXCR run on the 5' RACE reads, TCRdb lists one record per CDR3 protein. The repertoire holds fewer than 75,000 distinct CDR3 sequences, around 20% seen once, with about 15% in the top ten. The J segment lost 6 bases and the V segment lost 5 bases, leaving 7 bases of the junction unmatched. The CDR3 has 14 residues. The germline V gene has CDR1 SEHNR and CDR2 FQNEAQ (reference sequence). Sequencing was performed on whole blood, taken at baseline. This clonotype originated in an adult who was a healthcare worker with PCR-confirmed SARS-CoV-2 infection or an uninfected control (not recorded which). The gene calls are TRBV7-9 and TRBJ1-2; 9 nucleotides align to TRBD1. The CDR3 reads CASSPTGGGDGYTF. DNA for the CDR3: TGTGCCAGCAGCCCCACAGGGGGCGGAGATGGCTACACCTTC.